The TCR beta chain under discussion was sequenced for a study of blood T cell repertoires in COVID-19. Some clones are missing from TCRdb's copy, which holds only in-frame ones; the method was immunoSEQ multiplex PCR. The sample yields over 150,000 clones, 80% to 90% seen once. Germline-derived CDR1 and CDR2 are SGHNT and YENEEA. The CDR3 has 14 residues. The ends were cut back, 5 bases at V and 8 bases at J, with 16 bases in the middle. The specimen was peripheral blood. The chain couples TRBV11-3 to TRBJ2-1, with D maybe TRBD1 (6 bases). The sequence was obtained from an older woman with COVID-19, enrolled during active disease. The CDR3 DNA reads TGTGCCAGCAGCCGAGGTAATTCAGGGGATGAGCAGTTCTTC. Protein sequence: CASSRGNSGDEQFF.